Presented here are 6 T cell receptor beta chains from one specimen sequenced in a study of cytomegalovirus exposure and HLA in healthy donors (dated by TCRdb to the late 2010s). The library was prepared using the immunoSEQ multiplex PCR assay. The multiplex PCR relied on a mix of 60 forward primers for TCR Vbeta segments and 13 reverse primers for TCR Jbeta segments. TCRdb took over this immuneACCESS table, retaining in-frame rearrangements with V and J assigned. Such tables are incomplete; in checked studies, under half of the missing clones stem from an unresolved V gene, and the remainder is unexplained. The sample data list under 140,000 clones, and over 60% of these were observed just once. The ten largest make up over 2.5% of the sample. The sequencing input was PBMCs. The receptors originated from an older woman in good health and CMV-seropositive.

The chain carries TRBV15 and TRBJ1-4; D might be TRBD1 (6 bases). The CDR3 is made up of 16 amino acids. The germline V gene has CDR1 LNHNV and CDR2 YYDKDF (reference sequence). The V gene lost 2 bases and the J gene lost 3 bases, with 13 bases spanning the gap. CDR3 residues: CATSRPAGEPNEKLFF. The DNA of the CDR3 is TGTGCCACCAGCAGACCCGCAGGGGAACCTAATGAAAAACTGTTTTTT.

This clone was detected a few times. This chain's CDR3 is CAISESSLETQYF. In DNA, the CDR3 is TGTGCCATCAGTGAGTCGAGTTTAGAGACCCAGTACTTC. The V call is TRBV10-3, the J call TRBJ2-5; D remains ambiguous. Trimming shortened V by 0 bases and J by 4 bases, and 6 bases separated the two germline ends. The CDR3 length is 13 residues. In germline, CDR1 is ENHRY, CDR2 SYGVKD.

This chain uses TRBV6-4 with TRBJ2-2; D gene ambiguous. V gave up 4 bases and J gave up 3 bases, with 9 bases separating them. The germline CDR1 and CDR2 sequences are MRHNA and SNTAGT. This CDR3 has 14 residues. CDR3 residues: CASSAVVDTGELFF. For the CDR3, the DNA is TGTGCCAGCAGTGCGGTAGTTGACACCGGGGAGCTGTTTTTT.

The genes are TRBV6-5 and TRBJ1-2; 7 bases fit TRBD1. J lost 6 bases, V lost 8 bases, and 6 bases had no gene match. The CDR3 runs to 12 residues. From germline, CDR1 is MNHEY and CDR2 SVGAGI. The CDR3 region is CASGRDSHGYTF. For the CDR3, the DNA is TGTGCCAGCGGACGGGACAGTCATGGCTACACCTTC.

J is TRBJ1-1 and V is TRBV7-9; the match to TRBD1 covers 7 bases. The germline V gene encodes CDR1 SEHNR and CDR2 FQNEAQ (reference sequence). CDR3 size: 13 residues. V was clipped by 5 bases and J by 7 bases; unmatched bases: 7. The CDR3 sequence is CASSPPGQFEAFF. The CDR3 region has the DNA TGTGCCAGCAGCCCCCCGGGACAGTTTGAAGCTTTCTTT.

The chain joins TRBV6-5 to TRBJ1-2, with D possibly being TRBD1 (5 bases). The CDR3 spans 15 residues. Germline V gene sequence: CDR1 MNHEY, CDR2 SVGAGI. The V and J ends lost 2 bases and 10 bases respectively, with 20 bases between them. The CDR3 nucleotides read TGTGCCAGCAGTTACGATGGGGGGATCCAGTTTGTCTACACCTTC. It translates to CASSYDGGIQFVYTF.